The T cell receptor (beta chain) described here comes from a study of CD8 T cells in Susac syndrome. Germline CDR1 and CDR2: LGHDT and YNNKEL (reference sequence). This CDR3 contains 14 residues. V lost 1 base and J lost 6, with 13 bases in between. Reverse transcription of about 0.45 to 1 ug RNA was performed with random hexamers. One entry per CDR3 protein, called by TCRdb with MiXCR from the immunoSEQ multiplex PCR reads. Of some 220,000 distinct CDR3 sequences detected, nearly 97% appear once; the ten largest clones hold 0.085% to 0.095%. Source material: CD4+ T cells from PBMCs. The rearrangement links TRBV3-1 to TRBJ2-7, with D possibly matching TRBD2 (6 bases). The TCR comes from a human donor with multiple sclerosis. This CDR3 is CASSQGGRTPEQYF. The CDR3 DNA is TGTGCCAGCAGCCAAGGGGGGAGGACCCCCGAGCAGTACTTC.